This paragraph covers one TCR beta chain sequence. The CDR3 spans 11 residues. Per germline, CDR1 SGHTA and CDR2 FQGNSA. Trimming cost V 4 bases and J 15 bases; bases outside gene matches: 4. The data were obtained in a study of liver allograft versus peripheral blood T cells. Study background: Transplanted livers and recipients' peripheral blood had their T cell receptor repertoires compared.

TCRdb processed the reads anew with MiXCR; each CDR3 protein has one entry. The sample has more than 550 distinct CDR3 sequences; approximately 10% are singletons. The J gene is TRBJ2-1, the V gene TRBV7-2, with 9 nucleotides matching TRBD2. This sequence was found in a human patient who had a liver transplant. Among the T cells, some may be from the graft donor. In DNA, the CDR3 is TGTGCCAGCAGCTACGGGACTAGCCTGTTCTTC. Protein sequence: CASSYGTSLFF.